This T cell receptor beta chain derives from a study of blood T cell repertoires in COVID-19. About the research overall: The United States, Italy and Spain provided the acute and convalescent COVID-19 samples.

Authors' processing steps: Researchers report that nucleated cell counts were estimated from reference gene primer amplification. Assay: immunoSEQ multiplex PCR; the TCRdb copy retains only in-frame clones and omits some. The V and J calls and clone size were taken over from that table, and D and trimming were inferred from the DNA. This table holds 150,000 to 200,000 clones, 82% found once. This clone came up a few times. The germline CDR1 and CDR2 sequences are MNHEY and SMNVEV (reference sequence). The V gene lost 4 bases and the J gene lost 1 base, with 4 bases spanning the gap. The CDR3 extends over 12 amino acids.

The source of this sequence is a man aged 50 to 59 who had recovered from COVID-19. The gene calls are TRBV27 and TRBJ1-1; D gene uncertain. The sample consisted of PBMCs or T cells enriched from blood (not recorded which). CDR3 region: CASSSRNTEAFF. CDR3 nucleotide sequence: TGTGCCAGCAGTTCGAGGAACACTGAAGCTTTCTTT.